A selection of T cell receptor beta chains follows, all from one sample in a study of OX40 agonist ivuxolimab in advanced cancers. Generated by immunoSEQ multiplex PCR, the TCRdb table keeps only in-frame clones and is missing some. This table holds tens of thousands of clones, around 80% found once. The sample consisted of CD4+ or CD8+ T cells sorted from blood, taken in a trial of the OX40 agonist ivuxolimab. The receptors come from an adult with an advanced solid tumor such as melanoma, head and neck, liver or kidney cancer. Each CDR3 is given with its conserved first and last residue.

TRBV27,CASSFRIAGLYGYTF
TRBV18,CASSPTVQGSGEQYF
TRBV4-2,CASSSQATNEKLFF
TRBV28,CASSLSQSSYEQYF
TRBV5-1,CASSLDKGQRTGELFF
TRBV7-3,CASSQGASEAFF
TRBV19,CASSIVGNEQFF
TRBV30,CAWSTDTNYGYTF
TRBV14,CASSQDGRIEQFF
TRBV7-8,CASSLAVSKETQYF
TRBV5-6,CASSVWTSGRSYEQYF
TRBV19,CASSTPTEVPRYGYTF
TRBV5-1,CASSLGGYEQYF
TRBV28,CASSPPHQAGAGYEQYF
TRBV28,CASSFNMVELSYEQYF
TRBV5-1,CASSLGATNEKLFF
TRBV9,CASSEPTGQVFRYTF
TRBV7-9,CASSSQGAHYGYTF
TRBV7-7,CASSLGTSPPYNEQFF
TRBV19,CASSIEGRSYTF
TRBV14,CASSQIMGQGTGTQYF
TRBV18,CASSHTTRDSGSSYNEQFF
TRBV7-9,CASSEYAGTGDYEQYF
TRBV5-1,CASTAQSNSPLHF
TRBV10-3,CAIRDGNTEAFF
TRBV2,CASSGGGTRNQPQHF